The rows below give T cell receptor beta chains drawn from one sample of a study of blood T cell repertoires in COVID-19. TCRdb keeps only in-frame clones here, not all; method: immunoSEQ multiplex PCR. The table lists around 140,000 clones, roughly 80% of them singletons. Sequenced sample: peripheral blood. All receptors derive from a man aged 65-85 years who had recovered from COVID-19. Both conserved end residues are part of each CDR3. D genes are given only for firm matches. Not every row has a clone size; where given, it reads once, few, many or a size class.

size	D	J	V	CDR3	DNA
.	.	TRBJ1-4	TRBV5-1	CASSFGGRDEKLFF	TGCGCCAGCAGCTTTGGAGGACGTGATGAAAAACTGTTTTTT
.	.	TRBJ2-7	TRBV7-2	CASSLAGVGEQYF	TGTGCCAGCAGCTTAGCAGGGGTGGGCGAGCAGTACTTC
.	.	TRBJ2-7	TRBV6-2/TRBV6-3	CASSFARGYEQYF	TGTGCCAGCAGTTTTGCCAGGGGCTACGAGCAGTACTTC
.	.	TRBJ2-2	TRBV3-1/TRBV3-2	CASSRTEGTGELFF	TGTGCCAGCAGCCGGACGGAGGGCACCGGGGAGCTGTTTTTT
.	.	TRBJ1-4	TRBV27	CASSAFNGGLFF	TGTGCCAGCAGTGCATTTAATGGGGGGCTGTTTTTT
.	.	TRBJ2-3	TRBV10-1	CASSARGLSTDTQYF	TGCGCCAGCAGTGCCCGCGGACTTAGCACAGATACGCAGTATTTT
.	.	TRBJ2-3	TRBV25-1	CASSESWRSTDTQYF	TGTGCCAGCAGTGAAAGTTGGAGAAGCACAGATACGCAGTATTTT
few	TRBD1	TRBJ1-2	TRBV10-2	CASSVTGDGGYTF	TGCGCCAGCAGTGTAACAGGGGATGGGGGCTACACCTTC
.	.	TRBJ2-7	TRBV27	CASSLNRGYEQYF	TGTGCCAGCAGTTTAAATCGCGGCTACGAGCAGTACTTC
.	TRBD1	TRBJ1-2	TRBV7-2	CASSSTGTGAGYTF	TGTGCCAGCAGCTCTACCGGGACAGGGGCGGGCTACACCTTC
.	.	TRBJ1-3	TRBV19	CASSIGDSGNTIYF	TGTGCCAGTAGTATCGGTGACTCTGGAAACACCATATATTTT
.	.	TRBJ2-2	TRBV27	CASSFQNTGELFF	TGTGCCAGCAGTTTCCAAAACACCGGGGAGCTGTTTTTT
many	.	TRBJ1-2	TRBV10-3	CAISDGGANYGYTF	TGTGCCATCAGTGATGGGGGGGCCAACTATGGCTACACCTTC
.	.	TRBJ2-1	TRBV7-9	CASSPVAGSSYNEQFF	TGTGCCAGCAGCCCTGTCGCGGGTAGCTCCTACAATGAGCAGTTCTTC
.	.	TRBJ2-7	TRBV27	CASSLSTATYEQYF	TGTGCCAGCAGTTTATCGACAGCCACTTACGAGCAGTACTTC
.	TRBD2	TRBJ2-1	TRBV12-3/TRBV12-4	CASSSRDYNEQFF	TGTGCCAGCAGTTCGCGGGACTATAATGAGCAGTTCTTC
.	.	TRBJ2-3	TRBV7-2	CASSDPLRQGKQYF	TGTGCCAGCAGCGATCCCCTACGGCAGGGGAAGCAGTATTTT
.	.	TRBJ2-3	TRBV5-1	CASSLFRAPDTQYF	TGCGCCAGCAGCTTGTTCAGGGCCCCAGATACGCAGTATTTT
.	TRBD2	TRBJ2-1	TRBV18	CASSPASGRGEQFF	TGTGCCAGCTCACCCGCAAGCGGGAGGGGTGAGCAGTTCTTC
.	.	TRBJ1-5	TRBV2	CASSEASGNQPQHF	TGTGCCAGCAGTGAAGCGTCGGGTAATCAGCCCCAGCATTTT
once	TRBD2	TRBJ2-2	TRBV3-1/TRBV3-2	CASSRGTSGSRTGELFF	TGTGCCAGCAGCCGCGGGACTAGCGGGAGTCGGACCGGGGAGCTGTTTTTT
.	.	TRBJ2-7	TRBV6-5	CASSYSITGLSYEQYF	TGTGCCAGCAGTTACTCGATCACAGGGCTCTCCTACGAGCAGTACTTC
.	TRBD2	TRBJ2-1	TRBV13	CASSATGTSADNEQFF	TGTGCCAGCAGCGCCACCGGGACTAGCGCTGACAATGAGCAGTTCTTC
.	.	TRBJ2-2	TRBV12-3/TRBV12-4	CASSFRGGGELFF	TGTGCCAGCAGTTTCAGGGGCGGCGGGGAGCTGTTTTTT
.	.	TRBJ1-5	TRBV10-2	CASTPGGNQPQHF	TGCGCCAGCACTCCAGGGGGCAATCAGCCCCAGCATTTT
.	TRBD1	TRBJ2-6	TRBV7-2	CASSRDSAGANVLTF	TGTGCCAGCAGCAGGGACAGCGCTGGGGCCAACGTCCTGACTTTC
once	TRBD1	TRBJ1-2	TRBV5-5	CASSLDLRTGGPYGYTF	TGTGCCAGCAGCTTGGATCTTCGGACAGGAGGACCCTATGGCTACACCTTC
once	.	TRBJ1-5	TRBV5-5	CASSWDINQPQHF	TGTGCCAGCAGCTGGGACATTAATCAGCCCCAGCATTTT
.	TRBD1	TRBJ1-1	TRBV14	CASSTERGRFTEAFF	TGTGCCAGCAGCACGGAAAGGGGGCGATTCACTGAAGCTTTCTTT
.	.	TRBJ2-7	TRBV30	CAWSVGLPDLYEQYF	TGTGCCTGGAGTGTCGGACTGCCCGATCTTTACGAGCAGTACTTC
.	TRBD2	TRBJ2-7	TRBV27	CASSPSLWIAGATYEQYF	TGTGCCAGCAGTCCCTCCCTTTGGATAGCGGGCGCCACCTACGAGCAGTACTTC
.	.	TRBJ1-1	TRBV19	CASSQGSADLEAFF	TGTGCCAGCTCTCAGGGGTCGGCGGACCTTGAAGCTTTCTTT
.	.	TRBJ1-5	TRBV4-1	CASSQTTGTLEPQHF	TGCGCCAGCAGCCAGACCACAGGGACGTTGGAGCCCCAGCATTTT
.	TRBD1	TRBJ1-4	TRBV11-2	CASSFSRTGGKREKLFF	TGTGCCAGCAGCTTCTCTCGGACAGGGGGAAAGAGGGAAAAACTGTTTTTT
few	.	TRBJ2-5	TRBV28	CASSPGSSLNF	TGTGCCAGCAGTCCCGGGAGCTCCCTCAACTTC
.	.	TRBJ2-1	TRBV5-6	CASSLGQVYNEQFF	TGTGCCAGCAGCTTGGGACAGGTCTACAATGAGCAGTTCTTC
.	.	TRBJ1-3	TRBV18	CASSPGGRISGNTIYF	TGTGCCAGCTCACCGGGAGGACGGATCTCTGGAAACACCATATATTTT
many	.	TRBJ2-3	TRBV9	CASSVAADTQYF	TGTGCCAGCAGCGTAGCTGCAGATACGCAGTATTTT
.	.	TRBJ2-1	TRBV9	CASSPGTPIAAEQFF	TGTGCCAGCAGCCCGGGTACTCCGATTGCGGCTGAGCAGTTCTTC
few	.	TRBJ1-6	TRBV25-1	CASSGESGDSPLHF	TGTGCCAGCAGTGGAGAGAGTGGAGATTCACCCCTCCACTTT
.	.	TRBJ1-1	TRBV30	CAWSLGPPHTNTEAFF	TGTGCCTGGAGTTTGGGCCCGCCCCACACGAACACTGAAGCTTTCTTT
.	TRBD1	TRBJ1-1	TRBV19	CASSTTGTENTEAFF	TGTGCCAGTAGTACCACCGGGACAGAGAACACTGAAGCTTTCTTT
.	TRBD2	TRBJ2-7	TRBV6-2/TRBV6-3	CASSSRLAGGYEQYF	TGTGCCAGCAGTAGTCGGCTAGCGGGAGGGTACGAGCAGTACTTC
.	TRBD2	TRBJ2-1	TRBV6-6	CASSSGAGVGNEQFF	TGTGCCAGCAGCTCCGGGGCGGGAGTCGGCAATGAGCAGTTCTTC
.	TRBD1	TRBJ2-7	TRBV7-2	CASSVQGARYEQYF	TGTGCCAGCAGCGTACAGGGGGCGCGTTACGAGCAGTACTTC
.	.	TRBJ1-1	TRBV7-8	CASNPNEIMNTEAFF	TGTGCCAGCAACCCGAATGAGATCATGAACACTGAAGCTTTCTTT
.	TRBD2	TRBJ2-5	TRBV30	CAGTSETQETQYF	TGTGCCGGGACTAGCGAGACACAAGAGACCCAGTACTTC
.	.	TRBJ1-6	TRBV9	CASSVGGDNSPLHF	TGTGCCAGCAGCGTAGGGGGGGATAATTCACCCCTCCACTTT
.	TRBD2	TRBJ2-1	TRBV7-9	CASSQREAPGREQFF	TGTGCCAGCAGCCAGCGGGAGGCTCCGGGGAGGGAGCAGTTCTTC
many	TRBD1	TRBJ1-2	TRBV30	CAWSRGGDGYTF	TGTGCCTGGAGTAGAGGGGGCGACGGCTACACCTTC
.	.	TRBJ1-1	TRBV10-1	CASSLGGAHEAFF	TGCGCCAGCAGTCTAGGAGGGGCCCATGAAGCTTTCTTT
.	TRBD2	TRBJ2-3	TRBV10-3	CAITAGVPDTQYF	TGTGCCATCACGGCGGGAGTCCCAGATACGCAGTATTTT
.	.	TRBJ2-1	TRBV5-1	CASSRTVNEQFF	TGCGCCAGCAGTCGGACTGTCAATGAGCAGTTCTTC
.	.	TRBJ1-1	TRBV7-2	CASSFSREGTEAFF	TGTGCCAGCAGCTTTAGCAGGGAGGGCACTGAAGCTTTCTTT